The 12 T cell receptor beta chains in this list originate from one sample, sequenced in a study of T cell repertoires in cytomegalovirus infection. Their antigens are not known. TCRdb itself ran the reads through MiXCR, one entry per CDR3 protein. The sample gives roughly 920,000 distinct CDR3 sequences, roughly 30% of which show up once; roughly 13% is in the top ten. Source: cultured CD8+ T cells from PBMCs, taken from culture after CMV antigen stimulation. These receptors came from a human donor in good health (CMV status not recorded). Some clones in this sample may be carry-over from other donors' samples.

This clonotype has more than one count but fewer than ten. This sequence joins TRBV19 and TRBJ1-6; D not certain. The CDR3 has 14 residues. V lost 7 bases and J lost 0, with 7 bases in between. Per germline, CDR1 LNHDA and CDR2 SQIVND (reference sequence). The DNA for the CDR3 is TGTGCCAGTATTGGGAGCTCCTATAATTCACCCCTCCACTTT. Protein sequence: CASIGSSYNSPLHF.

The chain recombines TRBV19 with TRBJ2-7; no definite D call. There are 9 residues in the CDR3. The V gene lost 7 bases and the J gene lost 7 bases, with 5 bases spanning the gap. CDR1 is LNHDA, CDR2 SQIVND, per germline (reference sequence). The CDR3 DNA reads as TGTGCCAGTAAACTAGAGCAGTACTTC. It translates to CASKLEQYF.

This clonotype was seen more than once but under ten times. The V gene is TRBV14, the J gene TRBJ2-2; TRBD2 is a possible D gene (6 bases). The CDR3 has 16 residues. The germline V and J ends were trimmed by 0 bases and 6 bases, with 14 bases remaining between them. Germline V CDR1 and CDR2: SGHDN, FVKESK. The CDR3 reads CASSQDSGVRAGELFF. The CDR3 region has the DNA TGTGCCAGCAGCCAAGATTCGGGAGTTAGGGCCGGGGAGCTGTTTTTT.

This clonotype was counted a few times. The chain couples TRBV6-4 to TRBJ2-5; 7 bases fit TRBD2. Germline CDR1 is MRHNA and CDR2 is SNTAGT. V gave up 7 bases and J gave up 5 bases; unmatched junction bases: 7. This CDR3 has 13 residues. This CDR3 is CASTRLAGETQYF. The CDR3 region has the DNA TGTGCCAGCACTAGACTAGCAGGGGAGACCCAGTACTTC.

This clonotype came up a few times. The chain uses TRBV4-3 and TRBJ1-1, with D perhaps TRBD1 (5 bases). The V gene's germline CDR1 is LGHNA and CDR2 YSLEER. Trimming stripped 2 bases from V and 4 bases from J, with 20 bases between. This CDR3 has 17 amino acids. CDR3 sequence reads: CASSQTLGLGGSTEAFF. In DNA, the CDR3 is TGCGCCAGCAGCCAAACCCTCGGATTGGGGGGGTCCACTGAAGCTTTCTTT.

The CDR3 DNA sequence: TGTGCCACCAGCCGCCGGTCTTCGATGTACAATGAGCAGTTCTTC. Its protein product is CATSRRSSMYNEQFF. The V gene is TRBV15, the J gene TRBJ2-1; D is unclear. CDR1 is LNHNV and CDR2 is YYDKDF in the germline V gene (reference sequence). This CDR3 is 15 amino acids long. Trimming shortened V by 5 bases and J by 4 bases, and 15 bases separated the two germline ends.

Many counts were recorded for this clonotype. The rearrangement joins TRBV7-2 to TRBJ2-1; 8 nucleotides align to TRBD2. Unmatched junction bases numbered 4, after V lost 5 bases and J lost 1 base. This CDR3 is 15 amino acids long. Germline CDR1 is SGHTA and CDR2 is FQGNSA. The CDR3 reads CASSGSGGSYNEQFF. The CDR3 coding sequence is TGTGCCAGCAGCGGAAGCGGGGGTTCCTACAATGAGCAGTTCTTC.

V and J are TRBV28 and TRBJ2-5; 11 positions match TRBD2. This CDR3 comprises 16 residues. V lost 5 bases, J lost 2 bases, and 7 bases stayed unmatched. Germline V lookup: CDR1 MDHEN, CDR2 SYDVKM. DNA for the CDR3: TGTGCCAGCAGTGCTCGGACTAGCGGGTGGCAAGAGACCCAGTACTTC. Its translation is CASSARTSGWQETQYF. Based on the CDR3 plus reference TRBV28 and TRBJ2-5, the full variable domain is DVKVTQSSRYLVKRTGEKVFLECVQDMDHENMFWYRQDPGLGLRLIYFSYDVKMKEKGDIPEGYSVSREKKERFSLILESASTNQTSMYLCASSARTSGWQETQYFGPGTRLLVL.

This sequence joins TRBV6-2 or TRBV6-3 and TRBJ1-1; a weak D match, TRBD1 (5 bases). The CDR3 totals 14 residues. Germline CDR1 is MNHEY and CDR2 is SVGEGT. V gave up 6 bases and J gave up 0 bases, with 11 bases separating them. The CDR3 DNA follows: TGTGCCAGCAGAAAACGACAGATGAACACTGAAGCTTTCTTT. It is translated as CASRKRQMNTEAFF.

The chain carries TRBV29-1 and TRBJ2-5, with 7 bases that match TRBD2. Trimming cost V 2 bases and J 7 bases; bases outside gene matches: 4. Germline V CDR1 and CDR2: SQVTM, ANQGSEA. The CDR3 is 12 residues long. CDR3: CSVESGGGTQYF. CDR3 nucleotide sequence: TGCAGCGTTGAAAGTGGGGGGGGGACCCAGTACTTC.

Turning to this clonotype: Relative to the germline gene, one junction end is altered; a read error may explain this. This chain uses TRBV4-1 with TRBJ1-5; D is possibly TRBD1 (6 bases). The CDR3 covers 15 residues. CDR1 and CDR2 (germline): MGHRA, YSYEKL. CDR3 sequence: CASSQTQGMGQPQHF. The CDR3 DNA reads TGTGCCAGCAGCCAGACACAGGGTATGGGTCAGCCCCAGCATTTT.

This clonotype has a handful of counts. The V and J genes are TRBV6-5 and TRBJ2-2; D not certain. V dropped 8 bases and J dropped 6 bases, with 10 bases sitting between them. This CDR3 has 12 residues. Germline V gives CDR1 MNHEY, CDR2 SVGAGI. The CDR3 sequence is CASGNNPGELFF. Written as DNA, the CDR3 is TGTGCCAGCGGGAACAATCCCGGGGAGCTGTTTTTT.